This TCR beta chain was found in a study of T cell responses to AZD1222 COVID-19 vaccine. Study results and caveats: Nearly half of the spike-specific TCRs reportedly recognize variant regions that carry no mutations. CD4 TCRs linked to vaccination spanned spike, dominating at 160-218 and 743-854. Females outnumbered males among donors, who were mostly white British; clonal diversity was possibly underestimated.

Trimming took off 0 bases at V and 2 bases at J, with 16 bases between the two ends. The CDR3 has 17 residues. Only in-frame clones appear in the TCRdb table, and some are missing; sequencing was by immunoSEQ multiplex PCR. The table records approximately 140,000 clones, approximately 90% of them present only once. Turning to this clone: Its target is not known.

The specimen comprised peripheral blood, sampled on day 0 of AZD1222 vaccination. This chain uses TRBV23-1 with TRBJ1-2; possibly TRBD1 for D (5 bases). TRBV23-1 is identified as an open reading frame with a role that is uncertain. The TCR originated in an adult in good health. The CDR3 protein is CASSQSKFVRENYGYTF. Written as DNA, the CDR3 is TGCGCCAGCAGTCAATCTAAATTCGTCAGGGAGAACTATGGCTACACCTTC.